This T cell receptor (beta chain) was observed in a study of vaccination effects on CD4 cells after COVID-19. Study-level background: Among convalescent patients, two provided samples 16 days and one week before vaccination. Study-level results: Researchers reported few convalescent patients and no early post-infection timepoints in the study.

Expansion of antigen-specific CD4+ T cells with viral peptide pools was carried out by the ViraFEST assay before sequencing. When more than 9 days of culture had elapsed, CD4+ T cells were isolated. The person acquired a PCR-confirmed SARS-CoV-2 infection between March and December 2020. Approximately 2.2 million PBMC per well received approximately 10 IU/ml IL-2 and about 10 ug/ml peptides in culture. Both day 3 and day 7 saw half the medium replaced with IL-2 medium. CDR1 is SGHTA and CDR2 is FQGNSA in the germline V gene. Germline trimming cut 4 bases from V and 1 base from J; bases unmatched to any gene: 6. The CDR3 is made up of 15 amino acids. About this clone: Antigen unknown.

Produced via immunoSEQ multiplex PCR; TCRdb's table is partial and in-frame only. The table includes roughly 23,000 clones, roughly 76% detected once. This specimen was CD4+ T cells from PBMCs cultured with SARS-CoV-2 spike peptides, taken before COVID-19 vaccination. V gene TRBV7-2 combines with J gene TRBJ2-7; 8 bases are a match to TRBD2. This TCR derives from a human donor who had a prior SARS-CoV-2 infection. The CDR3 coding sequence is TGTGCCAGCAGCTCCAGGGGCGGGAGGTCCTACGAGCAGTACTTC. Translation: CASSSRGGRSYEQYF.